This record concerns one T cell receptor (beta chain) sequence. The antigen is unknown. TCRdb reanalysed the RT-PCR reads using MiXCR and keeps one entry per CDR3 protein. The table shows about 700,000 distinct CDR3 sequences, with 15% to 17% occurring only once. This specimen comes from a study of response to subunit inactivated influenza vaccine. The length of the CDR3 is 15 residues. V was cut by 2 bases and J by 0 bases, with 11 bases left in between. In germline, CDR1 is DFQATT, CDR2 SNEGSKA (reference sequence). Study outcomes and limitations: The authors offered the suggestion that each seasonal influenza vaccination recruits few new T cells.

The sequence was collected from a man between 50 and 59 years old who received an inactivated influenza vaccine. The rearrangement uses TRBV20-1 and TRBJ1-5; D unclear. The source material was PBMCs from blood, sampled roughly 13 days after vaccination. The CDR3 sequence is CSARKSLYSNQPQHF. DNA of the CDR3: TGCAGTGCTAGAAAGTCCCTTTATAGCAATCAGCCCCAGCATTTT.